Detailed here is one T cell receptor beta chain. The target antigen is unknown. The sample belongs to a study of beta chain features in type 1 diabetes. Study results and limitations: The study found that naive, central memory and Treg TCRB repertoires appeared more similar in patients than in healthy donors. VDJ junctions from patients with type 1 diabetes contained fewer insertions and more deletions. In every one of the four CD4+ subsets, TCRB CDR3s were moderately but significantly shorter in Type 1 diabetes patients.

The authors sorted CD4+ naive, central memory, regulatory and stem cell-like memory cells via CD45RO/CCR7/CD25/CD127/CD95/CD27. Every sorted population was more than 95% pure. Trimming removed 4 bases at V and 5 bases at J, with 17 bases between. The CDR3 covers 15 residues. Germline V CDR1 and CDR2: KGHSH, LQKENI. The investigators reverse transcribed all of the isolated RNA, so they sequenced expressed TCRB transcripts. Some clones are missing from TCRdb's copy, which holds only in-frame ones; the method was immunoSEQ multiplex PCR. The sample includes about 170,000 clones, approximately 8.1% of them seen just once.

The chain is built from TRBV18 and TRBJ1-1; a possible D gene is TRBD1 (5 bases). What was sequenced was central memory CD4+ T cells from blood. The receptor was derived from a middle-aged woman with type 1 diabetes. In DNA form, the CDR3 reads TGTGCCAGCTCACGGGACTCCGAGGCAGGGACTGAAGCTTTCTTT. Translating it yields CASSRDSEAGTEAFF.